One and the same sample provided the 25 T cell receptor beta chains below, sequenced in a study of cytomegalovirus exposure and HLA in healthy donors. This PCR relied on a set of 60 Vbeta primers and 13 Jbeta primers. The assay was immunoSEQ multiplex PCR, and TCRdb's table has in-frame clones only and misses some. This sample yields around 180,000 clones, of which 80% to 90% are seen a single time; about 2.4% belongs to the top ten. The sample taken for sequencing was PBMCs. Source of these receptors: a male donor in good health and CMV-seronegative.

The chain has TRBV27 and TRBJ1-5; 8 positions match TRBD1. Unmatched junction bases numbered 8, after V lost 8 bases and J lost 5 bases. The CDR3 has 14 residues. Germline V gene data show CDR1 as MNHEY and CDR2 as SMNVEV (reference sequence). The CDR3 DNA is TGTGCCAGCTCCGACAGGGGTGAGGATCAGCCCCAGCATTTT. It is translated as CASSDRGEDQPQHF.

The genes are TRBV2 and TRBJ2-2; 8 bases line up with TRBD1. Trimming removed 4 bases from V and 4 bases from J; junction bases left unmatched: 5. CDR3 length: 15 amino acids. Germline CDR1 SNHLY, CDR2 FYNNEI. The CDR3 DNA reads as TGTGCCAGCAGTGGTGCCAGGGGGCGCACCGGGGAGCTGTTTTTT. Encoded protein: CASSGARGRTGELFF.

The J gene is TRBJ1-3, the V gene TRBV5-4; 9 bases are shared with TRBD1. This CDR3 spans 15 amino acids. J was trimmed by 2 bases and V by 2 bases; bases with no gene match: 2. CDR1 is SGHNT, CDR2 YYREEE, per germline (reference sequence). CDR3 DNA sequence: TGTGCCAGCAGCTTTACAGGGGGCACTGGAAACACCATATATTTT. It translates to CASSFTGGTGNTIYF.

The chain employs TRBV14 and TRBJ2-1, with D unclear. Trimming stripped 0 bases from V and 10 bases from J, with 16 bases between. This CDR3 is built from 15 residues. From germline, CDR1 is SGHDN and CDR2 FVKESK. The CDR3 spells CASSQDMSPPSEQFF. As DNA, the CDR3 is TGTGCCAGCAGCCAAGATATGTCCCCCCCGTCGGAGCAGTTCTTC.

This sequence joins TRBV6-1 and TRBJ2-3; 7 bases align to TRBD1. Germline assignment: CDR1 MNHNS and CDR2 SASEGT. The CDR3 spans 15 residues. The trim removed 5 bases at V and 1 base at J, leaving 6 bases unmatched. The CDR3 DNA reads TGTGCCAGCAGTAGCAGGGGGATGGGCACAGATACGCAGTATTTT. It translates to CASSSRGMGTDTQYF.

This chain uses TRBV28 with TRBJ2-7; tentative D call: TRBD2 (6 bases). Germline V lookup: CDR1 MDHEN, CDR2 SYDVKM. There are 16 residues in the CDR3. The V gene lost 6 bases and the J gene lost 7 bases, with 25 bases spanning the gap. CDR3 region: CASSERLGLDLAEQYF. The DNA for the CDR3 is TGTGCCAGCAGCGAAAGGCTGGGACTGGATTTAGCGGAGCAGTACTTC.

The rearrangement joins TRBV6-1 to TRBJ2-7; 8 bases agree with TRBD1. From germline, CDR1 is MNHNS and CDR2 SASEGT. Losses at the gene ends were 7 bases for V and 7 bases for J; bases not matched to a gene: 12. CDR3 length: 14 amino acids. CDR3 sequence: CASTLDRVVREQYF. The CDR3 nucleotides read TGTGCCAGCACGTTGGACAGGGTCGTAAGAGAGCAGTACTTC.

The chain uses TRBV28 and TRBJ2-7, with D tentatively TRBD2 (6 bases). V gave up 6 bases and J gave up 6 bases, with 12 bases separating them. The CDR3 is 12 residues long. Germline V gene lookup returns CDR1 MDHEN and CDR2 SYDVKM. CDR3 nucleotides: TGTGCCAGCAGACCGGGGGTATTCGAGCAGTACTTC. Translating it yields CASRPGVFEQYF.

The V and J genes are TRBV7-9 and TRBJ1-2; 8 bases align to TRBD1. The CDR3 sequence is 16 residues long. J gave up 5 bases and V 4 bases, and 12 bases lay outside the gene matches. The germline V gene encodes CDR1 SEHNR and CDR2 FQNEAQ (reference sequence). The CDR3, as DNA: TGTGCCAGCAGCTGGGGACAGGCCGCCTACCTGTATGGCTACACCTTC. Translation: CASSWGQAAYLYGYTF.

J is TRBJ2-3 and V is TRBV7-2; TRBD2 agrees at 7 bases. CDR1 and CDR2 (germline): SGHTA, FQGNSA. The CDR3 contains 15 residues. Trimming cost V 5 bases and J 4 bases; bases outside gene matches: 9. CDR3 nucleotide sequence: TGTGCCAGCAGCATCGGAGGGCGGGGGTCAGATACGCAGTATTTT. Its translation is CASSIGGRGSDTQYF.

V and J are TRBV9 and TRBJ1-4; 9 nucleotides align to TRBD1. Trimming cost V 4 bases and J 5 bases; bases outside gene matches: 6. CDR1 is SGDLS and CDR2 is YYNGEE in the germline V gene. The CDR3 extends over 15 amino acids. CDR3 DNA sequence: TGTGCCAGCAGCTTTCGGACAGGGGAAAATGAAAAACTGTTTTTT. Its translation is CASSFRTGENEKLFF.

This chain joins TRBV7-2 and TRBJ2-3; D possibly corresponds to TRBD2 (5 bases). The CDR3 runs to 16 residues. The germline CDR1 and CDR2 sequences are SGHTA and FQGNSA. Trimming took off 1 base at V and 4 bases at J, with 15 bases between the two ends. CDR3 region: CASSLVPSPRPDTQYF. DNA for the CDR3: TGTGCCAGCAGCTTAGTGCCTAGCCCCCGGCCAGATACGCAGTATTTT.

CDR3 in DNA: TGTGCCAGCAGTGAAGACAGGGTTGGGGCCAACGTCCTGACTTTC. Translated, it gives CASSEDRVGANVLTF. The chain employs TRBV6-1 and TRBJ2-6; D is possibly TRBD1 (6 bases). Germline V CDR1 and CDR2: MNHNS, SASEGT. Trimming pared 1 base from V and 3 bases from J, leaving 7 bases between. This CDR3 has 15 residues.

The chain employs TRBV28 and TRBJ2-7, with 11 nucleotides matching TRBD2. This CDR3 is built from 18 residues. CDR1 is MDHEN, CDR2 SYDVKM, per germline. V gave up 1 base and J gave up 3 bases; unmatched junction bases: 11. CDR3 nucleotides: TGTGCCAGCAGTTTATATGGTCAGGGGCTAGCGGGGGGCTACGAGCAGTACTTC. This sequence encodes CASSLYGQGLAGGYEQYF. The whole variable domain, remainder taken from reference TRBV28 and TRBJ2-7, is DVKVTQSSRYLVKRTGEKVFLECVQDMDHENMFWYRQDPGLGLRLIYFSYDVKMKEKGDIPEGYSVSREKKERFSLILESASTNQTSMYLCASSLYGQGLAGGYEQYFGPGTRLTVT.

The rearrangement links TRBV5-8 to TRBJ2-6; D call uncertain. The CDR3 length is 16 residues. V gave up 1 base and J gave up 0 bases, with 8 bases separating them. Germline CDR1 and CDR2: SGHTS and YDEGEE. The CDR3 here is CASSLNLVSGANVLTF. The CDR3 DNA is TGTGCCAGCAGCTTGAACTTGGTCTCTGGGGCCAACGTCCTGACTTTC.

The gene calls are TRBV2 and TRBJ2-2, with TRBD2 matching over 14 bases. After removal of 0 bases from V and 2 bases from J, the junction contained 5 bases not matched to a gene. CDR3 length: 19 residues. Germline values: CDR1 SNHLY, CDR2 FYNNEI. CDR3 amino acids: CASSEAWGLAGVNTGELFF. CDR3 in DNA: TGTGCCAGCAGTGAAGCGTGGGGACTAGCGGGGGTCAACACCGGGGAGCTGTTTTTT. The whole variable domain, filled in from reference TRBV2 and TRBJ2-2, reads EPEVTQTPSHQVTQMGQEVILRCVPISNHLYFYWYRQILGQKVEFLVSFYNNEISEKSEIFDDQFSVERPDGSNFTLKIRSTKLEDSAMYFCASSEAWGLAGVNTGELFFGEGSRLTVL.

This clone was recorded only once. This chain links TRBV14 with TRBJ1-1, with D perhaps matching TRBD1 (5 bases). The CDR3 is made up of 14 amino acids. Trimming shortened V by 1 base and J by 2 bases, and 8 bases separated the two germline ends. Germline assignment: CDR1 SGHDN and CDR2 FVKESK. This chain's CDR3 is CASSQGQPNTEAFF. CDR3 nucleotide sequence: TGTGCCAGCAGCCAAGGACAGCCCAACACTGAAGCTTTCTTT.

The rearrangement links TRBV27 to TRBJ1-2, with D maybe TRBD1 (6 bases). Between the trimmed V and J ends, which lost 0 bases and 7 bases, there was a span of 18 bases. The CDR3 spans 16 residues. The germline V gene encodes CDR1 MNHEY and CDR2 SMNVEV (reference sequence). The CDR3 loop reads CASSLSKRGGAVGYTF. DNA for the CDR3: TGTGCCAGCAGTTTATCAAAGAGGGGGGGCGCGGTTGGCTACACCTTC.

The chain is built from TRBV7-6 and TRBJ2-1, with 11 bases identical to TRBD2. There are 16 residues in the CDR3. V lost 5 bases, J lost 2 bases, and 5 bases stayed unmatched. Germline V gene sequence: CDR1 SGHVS, CDR2 FNYEAQ. The CDR3 DNA reads as TGTGCCAGCAGCCGAGTTAGCGGGAGGGCCTACAATGAGCAGTTCTTC. Protein product: CASSRVSGRAYNEQFF.

V is TRBV6-5 and J is TRBJ1-2; TRBD1 agrees at 7 bases. The CDR3 is 13 residues long. Unmatched junction bases numbered 4, after V lost 2 bases and J lost 7 bases. Germline V CDR1 and CDR2: MNHEY, SVGAGI. The CDR3 bases are TGTGCCAGCAGTTACCGACAGGGCGGTGGCTACACCTTC. Amino acids: CASSYRQGGGYTF.

The chain uses TRBV11-2 and TRBJ2-3; TRBD1 might be the D (5 bases). Looked up from germline, CDR1 is SGHAT and CDR2 is FQNNGV. This CDR3 has 14 amino acids. V was cut by 6 bases and J by 0 bases, with 10 bases left in between. The CDR3 protein is CASSKQESTDTQYF. CDR3 in DNA: TGTGCCAGCAGTAAACAGGAGAGCACAGATACGCAGTATTTT.

This chain uses TRBV15 with TRBJ2-2; D is possibly TRBD1 (5 bases). CDR3 length equals 16 residues. The V end was cut by 2 bases, the J end by 1 base, with 11 bases between. Germline V gene sequence: CDR1 LNHNV, CDR2 YYDKDF (reference sequence). In nucleotides, the CDR3 is TGTGCCACCAGCAGATCACAGGACAAGAACACCGGGGAGCTGTTTTTT. Protein product: CATSRSQDKNTGELFF. Looking up the rest from reference TRBV15 and TRBJ2-2 gives the full variable domain: DAMVIQNPRYQVTQFGKPVTLSCSQTLNHNVMYWYQQKSSQAPKLLFHYYDKDFNNEADTPDNFQSRRPNTSFCFLDIRSPGLGDTAMYLCATSRSQDKNTGELFFGEGSRLTVL.

The gene calls are TRBV5-6 and TRBJ1-2; TRBD1 is a possible D gene (5 bases). With 6 bases removed from V and 4 bases from J, the gap between germline ends came to 16 bases. This CDR3 spans 14 amino acids. Looked up from germline, CDR1 is SGHDT and CDR2 is YYEEEE. As DNA, the CDR3 is TGTGCCAGCACTACGGCGGCGGGGGTCTATGGCTACACCTTC. This encodes CASTTAAGVYGYTF.

V usage is TRBV7-9 and J usage is TRBJ2-7; 11 bases map to TRBD2. The germline gives CDR1 SEHNR, CDR2 FQNEAQ (reference sequence). Trimming took 6 bases from V and 7 from J; bases not matched to a gene: 11. The length of the CDR3 is 15 residues. The CDR3 coding sequence is TGTGCCAGCAGGCCTGTAGCGGGAGGGCTGGGAGAGCAGTACTTC. Translation gives CASRPVAGGLGEQYF.

The V call is TRBV2, the J call TRBJ2-3; 12 bases fit TRBD2. V was clipped by 7 bases and J by 15 bases; unmatched bases: 8. Germline-derived CDR1 and CDR2 are SNHLY and FYNNEI. The CDR3 covers 12 residues. The CDR3 region has the DNA TGTGCCAGCACCGGACTAGCGGGGTCCAATTATTTT. Protein sequence: CASTGLAGSNYF.